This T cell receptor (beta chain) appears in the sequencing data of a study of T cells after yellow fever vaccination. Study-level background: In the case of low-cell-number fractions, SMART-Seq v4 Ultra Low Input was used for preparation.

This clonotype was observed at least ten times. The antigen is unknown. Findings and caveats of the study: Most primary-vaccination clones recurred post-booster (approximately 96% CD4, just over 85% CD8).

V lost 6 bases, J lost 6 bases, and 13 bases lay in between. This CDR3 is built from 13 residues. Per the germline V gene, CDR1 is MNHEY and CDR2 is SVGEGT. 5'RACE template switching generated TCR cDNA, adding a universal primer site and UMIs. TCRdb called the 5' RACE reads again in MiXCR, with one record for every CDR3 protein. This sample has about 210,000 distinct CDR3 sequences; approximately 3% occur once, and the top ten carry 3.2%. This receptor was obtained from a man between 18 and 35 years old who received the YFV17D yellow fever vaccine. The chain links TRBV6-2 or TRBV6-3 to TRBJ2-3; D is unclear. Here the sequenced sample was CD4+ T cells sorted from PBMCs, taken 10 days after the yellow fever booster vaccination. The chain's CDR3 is CASSPVDRDTQYF. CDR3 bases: TGTGCCAGCAGCCCGGTCGACCGGGATACGCAGTATTTT.